What follows are 13 T cell receptor beta chains derived from one specimen sequenced in a study of CD8+CD57+ T cells in acquired aplastic anemia (dated by TCRdb to 2016 to 2019). The sequencer listed for this sample is Illumina HiSeq 2000. Genomic DNA was used as template for profiling of TCR beta VDJ combinations and CDR3 sequences. The public reads were reprocessed in TCRdb via fastp at Q25 and MiXCR, keeping in-frame beta chains. Each CDR3 protein gets just one entry, which takes the most common genes and DNA from the rows behind it. Across this sample there are under 200,000 distinct CDR3 sequences, with more than 45% seen only once. The top ten hold approximately 3% of the sample. Expansion of CD8+CD57+ cells had been shown by flow cytometry in the patients chosen for sequencing. Specimen: sorted CD4+, CD8+, or CD8+CD57+ T cells (not recorded which) from PBMCs. The receptors here all came from a human donor with aplastic anemia.

This clonotype has ten or more counts. This chain uses TRBV10-3 with TRBJ1-4; D is perhaps TRBD1 (5 bases). This CDR3 has 13 residues. Germline CDR1 and CDR2: ENHRY and SYGVKD. V was cut by 4 bases and J by 8 bases, with 11 bases left in between. The DNA of the CDR3 is TGTGCCATCAGTGGCGGGACGAGGGAAAAACTGTTTTTT. This sequence encodes CAISGGTREKLFF.

This clonotype was recorded only once. The chain joins TRBV5-5 to TRBJ2-7; D remains unclear. Looked up from germline, CDR1 is SGHKS and CDR2 is YYEKEE (reference sequence). V was cut by 3 bases and J by 2 bases, with 9 bases left in between. The CDR3 runs 13 residues. The DNA of the CDR3 is TGTGCCAGCAGCTCTCAGTTGCCCTACGAGCAGTACTTC. Amino acid sequence: CASSSQLPYEQYF. The variable domain in full, with the rest retrieved from reference TRBV5-5 and TRBJ2-7, is DAGVTQSPTHLIKTRGQQVTLRCSPISGHKSVSWYQQVLGQGPQFIFQYYEKEERGRGNFPDRFSARQFPNYSSELNVNALLLGDSALYLCASSSQLPYEQYFGPGTRLTVT.

The V gene is TRBV24-1, the J gene TRBJ2-3; TRBD2 is a possible D gene (5 bases). The CDR3 contains 12 residues. The V gene lost 5 bases and the J gene lost 3 bases, with 5 bases spanning the gap. Germline V gene sequence: CDR1 KGHDR, CDR2 SFDVKD. As DNA, the CDR3 is TGTGCCACCAGTGCGGGGACAGATACGCAGTATTTT. Translating it yields CATSAGTDTQYF.

The chain combines TRBV10-3 with TRBJ2-7; possibly TRBD1 for D (5 bases). V lost 3 bases to trimming and J lost 2 bases, with 17 bases between them. Germline V CDR1 and CDR2: ENHRY, SYGVKD. The CDR3 sequence is 16 residues long. This CDR3 reads CAISDGKTGSPYEQYF. CDR3 nucleotides: TGTGCCATCAGTGATGGGAAAACAGGATCCCCCTACGAGCAGTACTTC.

CDR3: CASSVYGGVGGELFF. CDR3 DNA sequence: TGTGCCAGCAGTGTTTATGGCGGAGTAGGCGGGGAGCTGTTTTTT. This chain connects TRBV2 to TRBJ2-2; D is ambiguous. The CDR3 is 15 amino acids. Trimming took 4 bases from V and 7 from J, leaving 16 bases between them. The V gene's germline CDR1 is SNHLY and CDR2 FYNNEI.

V is TRBV11-1 and J is TRBJ1-1; 7 nucleotides line up with TRBD1. This CDR3 has 13 amino acids. Germline CDR1 reads SGHAT; CDR2 reads FQDESV (reference sequence). V gave up 6 bases and J gave up 8 bases; unmatched junction bases: 9. The CDR3 region has the DNA TGTGCCAGCAGTGACGGACAGGAGGTCGAAGCTTTCTTT. This translates into CASSDGQEVEAFF.

This chain uses TRBV5-1 with TRBJ2-1; TRBD2 aligns across 7 bases. The trim removed 4 bases at V and 7 bases at J, leaving 11 bases unmatched. This CDR3 is built from 15 residues. The V gene's germline CDR1 is SGHRS and CDR2 YFSETQ. CDR3 DNA: TGCGCCAGCAGCAAAAATGCGGGACTACTGAATGAGCAGTTCTTC. It codes for CASSKNAGLLNEQFF.

This clonotype has at least ten counts. The chain couples TRBV11-2 to TRBJ1-2; the match to TRBD1 covers 8 bases. Per the germline V gene, CDR1 is SGHAT and CDR2 is FQNNGV. CDR3 length: 15 residues. The junction had 9 bases not matched to a gene; V was cut back by 5 bases and J by 4 bases. CDR3 coding DNA: TGTGCCAGCAGCATACCGGACAGGGCCCTCTATGGCTACACCTTC. Protein sequence: CASSIPDRALYGYTF.

This clonotype was detected many times. V gene TRBV4-2 combines with J gene TRBJ2-5, with TRBD2 matching 11 bases. The CDR3 length is 16 residues. Germline CDR1 is LGHNA and CDR2 is YNFKEQ. Trimming at V came to 4 bases and at J to 5 bases, leaving 9 bases not matched to a gene. The CDR3 sequence: CASSLGTSGEIETQYF. The CDR3 nucleotides are TGTGCCAGCAGCCTCGGGACTAGCGGAGAGATCGAGACCCAGTACTTC.

This clonotype occurred many times. The V and J genes are TRBV4-1 and TRBJ2-3; 9 bases agree with TRBD2. The CDR3 runs to 15 residues. Germline CDR1 MGHRA, CDR2 YSYEKL. Unmatched junction bases numbered 5, after V lost 5 bases and J lost 2 bases. CDR3 DNA sequence: TGCGCCAGCAGCGCACGACTAGCGGACACAGATACGCAGTATTTT. This encodes CASSARLADTDTQYF.

This sequence joins TRBV29-1 and TRBJ2-1; 7 bases match TRBD2. The CDR3 is made up of 13 amino acids. Germline values: CDR1 SQVTM, CDR2 ANQGSEA. J gave up 9 bases and V 4 bases, and 9 bases lay outside the gene matches. The CDR3 here is CSVGGGRGREQFF. The CDR3 DNA follows: TGCAGCGTTGGAGGCGGGAGAGGCCGTGAGCAGTTCTTC.

This rearrangement joins TRBV9 to TRBJ2-5, with TRBD2 matching over 9 bases. This CDR3 has 13 residues. Germline CDR1 SGDLS, CDR2 YYNGEE. Trimming cost V 3 bases and J 5 bases; bases outside gene matches: 2. CDR3 residues: CASSGGLAETQYF. The CDR3, as DNA: TGTGCCAGCAGCGGCGGACTAGCGGAGACCCAGTACTTC.

The J gene is TRBJ2-1, the V gene TRBV6-1; D is perhaps TRBD1 (6 bases). V was cut by 8 bases and J by 8 bases, with 13 bases left in between. The CDR3 covers 12 residues. Germline V gene data show CDR1 as MNHNS and CDR2 as SASEGT. This chain's CDR3 is CASGGDLYEQFF. In DNA, the CDR3 is TGTGCCAGCGGGGGCGACCTCTATGAGCAGTTCTTC.